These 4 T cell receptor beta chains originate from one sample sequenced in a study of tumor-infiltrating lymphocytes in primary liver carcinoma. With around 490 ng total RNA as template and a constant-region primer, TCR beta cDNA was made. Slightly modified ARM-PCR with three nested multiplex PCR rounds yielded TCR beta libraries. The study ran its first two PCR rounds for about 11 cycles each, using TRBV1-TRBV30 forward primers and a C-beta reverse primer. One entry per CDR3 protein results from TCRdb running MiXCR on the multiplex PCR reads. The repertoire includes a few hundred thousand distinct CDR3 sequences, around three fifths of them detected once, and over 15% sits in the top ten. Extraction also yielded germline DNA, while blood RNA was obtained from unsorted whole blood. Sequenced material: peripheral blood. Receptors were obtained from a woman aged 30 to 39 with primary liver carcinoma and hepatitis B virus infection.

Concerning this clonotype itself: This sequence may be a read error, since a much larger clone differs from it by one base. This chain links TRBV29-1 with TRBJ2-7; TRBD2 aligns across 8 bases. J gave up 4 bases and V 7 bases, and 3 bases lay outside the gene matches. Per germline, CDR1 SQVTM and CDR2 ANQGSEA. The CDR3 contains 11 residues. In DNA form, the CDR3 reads TGCAGCGCCGGGACTAGGTACGAGCAGTACTTC. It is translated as CSAGTRYEQYF.

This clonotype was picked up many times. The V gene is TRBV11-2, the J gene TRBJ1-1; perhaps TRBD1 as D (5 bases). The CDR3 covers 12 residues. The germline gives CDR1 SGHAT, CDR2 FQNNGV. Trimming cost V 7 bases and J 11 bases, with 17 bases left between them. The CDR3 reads CASNPGAGRAFF. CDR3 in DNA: TGTGCCAGCAACCCTGGGGCAGGGAGGGCTTTCTTT.

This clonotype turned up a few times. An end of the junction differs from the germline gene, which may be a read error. CDR3 nucleotides: TGTGCCAACAGTTACTTTGGGACTAGCAAGAGCGGGGAGCTGTTTTTT. Protein: CANSYFGTSKSGELFF. The V call is TRBV6-5, the J call TRBJ2-2; 9 positions agree with TRBD2. The CDR3 runs to 16 residues. Germline assignment: CDR1 MNHEY and CDR2 SVGAGI.

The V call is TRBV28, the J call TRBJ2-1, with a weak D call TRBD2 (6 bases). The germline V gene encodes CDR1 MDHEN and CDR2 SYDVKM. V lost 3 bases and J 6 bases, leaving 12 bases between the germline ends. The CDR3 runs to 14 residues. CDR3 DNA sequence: TGTGCCAGCAGTTTTGGCGGGAACCTCAATGAGCAGTTCTTC. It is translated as CASSFGGNLNEQFF.